These 10 T cell receptor beta chains came from one sample sequenced in a study of T cell changes during pregnancy in multiple sclerosis. The repertoire was sequenced with immunoSEQ multiplex PCR; TCRdb's copy has only in-frame clones and lacks some. In the table there are around 70,000 clones, around 94% of which are singletons. The input for sequencing was peripheral blood, taken before pregnancy. These receptors all stem from a female donor with multiple sclerosis, enrolled in a pregnancy study.

The J gene is TRBJ1-1, the V gene TRBV6-1, with D unclear. CDR3 size: 12 residues. The germline V gene encodes CDR1 MNHNS and CDR2 SASEGT. The V end lost 5 bases, the J end lost 7 bases, and 11 bases lay between the germline ends. The CDR3 loop reads CASSTPGFEAFF. The CDR3 bases are TGTGCCAGCAGTACCCCGGGGTTTGAAGCTTTCTTT.

This clone came up once. The chain joins TRBV27 to TRBJ1-2, with 9 bases that match TRBD1. Per the germline V gene, CDR1 is MNHEY and CDR2 is SMNVEV (reference sequence). The V and J ends lost 5 bases and 4 bases, in that order; junction bases with no gene match: 5. This CDR3 is 14 amino acids long. The CDR3 spells CASSQGTGSYGYTF. The CDR3 DNA reads as TGTGCCAGCAGTCAGGGGACAGGGTCCTATGGCTACACCTTC.

The rearrangement links TRBV27 to TRBJ2-2, with 8 positions matching TRBD2. The CDR3 is 15 amino acids. Germline CDR1 reads MNHEY; CDR2 reads SMNVEV (reference sequence). The ends lost 1 base at V and 7 bases at J; junction bases unmatched: 5. CDR3 sequence: CASSLLAGSDGELFF. DNA of the CDR3: TGTGCCAGCAGTTTATTAGCGGGATCGGACGGGGAGCTGTTTTTT.

This chain uses TRBV27 with TRBJ2-7, with 10 bases identical to TRBD2. The V gene end was trimmed by 4 bases and the J gene end by 3 bases; junction bases not matched to a gene: 12. Germline CDR1 reads MNHEY; CDR2 reads SMNVEV (reference sequence). This CDR3 region has 17 residues. In nucleotides, the CDR3 is TGTGCCAGCAGTTCCCGCCAGGCTAGCGGGAGTTTCTACGAGCAGTACTTC. This gives the protein CASSSRQASGSFYEQYF.

V and J are TRBV4-1 and TRBJ1-1; TRBD1 is a possible D gene (5 bases). V was cut by 1 base and J by 3 bases, with 9 bases left in between. Germline loops: CDR1 MGHRA, CDR2 YSYEKL. The CDR3 spans 14 residues. The DNA of the CDR3 is TGCGCCAGCAGCCAAGTAGCAGGGCACACTGAAGCTTTCTTT. Translation gives CASSQVAGHTEAFF.

The V and J genes are TRBV18 and TRBJ2-5; D remains ambiguous. The CDR3 is 14 residues long. The germline gives CDR1 KGHSH, CDR2 LQKENI. The V gene lost 2 bases and the J gene lost 5 bases, with 12 bases spanning the gap. CDR3 nucleotides: TGTGCCAGCTCACCAGGTGCGAAGTCGGAGACCCAGTACTTC. This sequence encodes CASSPGAKSETQYF.

The chain uses TRBV4-3 and TRBJ2-3; 12 bases match TRBD2. The ends lost 0 bases at V and 4 bases at J; junction bases unmatched: 2. The CDR3 totals 16 residues. Germline lookup yields CDR1 LGHNA and CDR2 YSLEER. The CDR3 bases are TGCGCCAGCAGCCAAGATCTAGCGGGAGGGCCAGATACGCAGTATTTT. Protein: CASSQDLAGGPDTQYF.

The chain has TRBV19 and TRBJ2-3; D unclear. Per the germline V gene, CDR1 is LNHDA and CDR2 is SQIVND (reference sequence). The ends were cut back, 3 bases at V and 3 bases at J, with 13 bases in the middle. The CDR3 sequence is 15 residues long. This chain's CDR3 is CASSIKSGVTDTQYF. CDR3 nucleotide sequence: TGTGCCAGTAGTATTAAGTCCGGAGTTACAGATACGCAGTATTTT.

The rearrangement uses TRBV4-3 and TRBJ2-2; D might be TRBD2 (6 bases). The CDR3 extends over 18 amino acids. Trimming left V 1 base short and J 5 bases short, with 20 bases between. Germline lookup yields CDR1 LGHNA and CDR2 YSLEER. The CDR3 DNA reads as TGCGCCAGCAGCCAAGGCCCCTATGGGGGGAGCGGGACCGGGGAGCTGTTTTTT. Protein product: CASSQGPYGGSGTGELFF.

This sequence joins TRBV19 and TRBJ1-5, with 12 bases identical to TRBD1. V lost 7 bases, J lost 0 bases, and 16 bases stayed unmatched. The CDR3 covers 20 residues. Germline-derived CDR1 and CDR2 are LNHDA and SQIVND (reference sequence). The CDR3 region is CASNGGQGASIPYSNQPQHF. CDR3 nucleotide sequence: TGTGCCAGTAACGGGGGACAGGGGGCGTCAATCCCGTATAGCAATCAGCCCCAGCATTTT.